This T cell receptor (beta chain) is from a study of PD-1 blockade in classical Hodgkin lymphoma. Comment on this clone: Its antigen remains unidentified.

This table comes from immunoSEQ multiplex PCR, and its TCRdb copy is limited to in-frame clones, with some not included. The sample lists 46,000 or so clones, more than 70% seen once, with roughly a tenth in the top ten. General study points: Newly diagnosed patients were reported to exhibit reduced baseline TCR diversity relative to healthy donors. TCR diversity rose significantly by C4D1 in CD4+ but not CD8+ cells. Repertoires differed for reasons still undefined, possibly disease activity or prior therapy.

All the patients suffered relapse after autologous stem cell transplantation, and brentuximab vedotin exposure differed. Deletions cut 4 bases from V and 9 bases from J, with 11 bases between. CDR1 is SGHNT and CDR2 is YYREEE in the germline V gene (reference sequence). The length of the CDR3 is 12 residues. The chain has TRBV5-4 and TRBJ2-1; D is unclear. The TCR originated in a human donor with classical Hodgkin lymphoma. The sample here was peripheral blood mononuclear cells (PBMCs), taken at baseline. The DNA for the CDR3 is TGTGCCAGCAGCCAGACCCGTGGTGAGCAGTTCTTC. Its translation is CASSQTRGEQFF.